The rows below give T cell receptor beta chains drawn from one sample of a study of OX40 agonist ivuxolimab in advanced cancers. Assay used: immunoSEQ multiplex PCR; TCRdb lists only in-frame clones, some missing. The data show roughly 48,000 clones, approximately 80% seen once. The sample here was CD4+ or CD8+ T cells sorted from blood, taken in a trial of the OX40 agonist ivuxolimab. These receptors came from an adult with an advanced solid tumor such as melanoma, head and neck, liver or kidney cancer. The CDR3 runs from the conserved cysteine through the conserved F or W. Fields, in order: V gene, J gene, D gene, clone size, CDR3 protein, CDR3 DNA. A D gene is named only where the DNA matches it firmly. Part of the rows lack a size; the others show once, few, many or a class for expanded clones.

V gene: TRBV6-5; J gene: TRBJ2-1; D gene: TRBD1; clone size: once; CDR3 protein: CASSSSGGYYNEQFF; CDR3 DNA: TGTGCCAGCAGTAGTTCAGGGGGCTATTACAATGAGCAGTTCTTC
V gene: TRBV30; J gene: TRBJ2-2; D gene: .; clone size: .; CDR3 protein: CAWNPANTGELFF; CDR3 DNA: TGTGCCTGGAATCCGGCGAACACCGGGGAGCTGTTTTTT
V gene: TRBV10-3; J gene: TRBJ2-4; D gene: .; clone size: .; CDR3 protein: CAISDPGGAAKNIQYF; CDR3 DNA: TGTGCCATCAGTGATCCGGGTGGTGCTGCCAAAAACATTCAGTACTTC
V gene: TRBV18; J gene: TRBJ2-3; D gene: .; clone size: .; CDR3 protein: CASSPSMTDTQYF; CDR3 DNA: TGTGCCAGCTCACCGTCGATGACAGATACGCAGTATTTT
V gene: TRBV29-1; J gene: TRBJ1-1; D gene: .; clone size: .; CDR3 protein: CSVDNTEAFF; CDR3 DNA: TGCAGCGTCGACAACACTGAAGCTTTCTTT
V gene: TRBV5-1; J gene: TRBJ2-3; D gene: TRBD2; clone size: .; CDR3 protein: CASSLARWRGGATDTQYF; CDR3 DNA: TGCGCCAGCAGCTTGGCCCGCTGGCGGGGGGGCGCGACAGATACGCAGTATTTT
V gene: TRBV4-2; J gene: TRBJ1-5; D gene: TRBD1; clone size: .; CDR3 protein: CASSQTGQSNQPQHF; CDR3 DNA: TGTGCCAGCAGCCAGACGGGACAGAGCAATCAGCCCCAGCATTTT
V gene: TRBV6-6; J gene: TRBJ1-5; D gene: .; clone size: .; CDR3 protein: CASSPINREGQPQHF; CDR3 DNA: TGTGCCAGCAGCCCGATTAACAGGGAGGGTCAGCCCCAGCATTTT
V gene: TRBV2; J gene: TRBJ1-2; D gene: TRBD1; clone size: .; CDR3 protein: CASRPQRTGGEGYTF; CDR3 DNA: TGTGCCAGCAGGCCGCAGAGGACAGGGGGCGAGGGCTACACCTTC
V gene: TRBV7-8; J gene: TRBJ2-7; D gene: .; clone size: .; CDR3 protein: CASTPGQPYGYEQYF; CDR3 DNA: TGTGCCAGCACCCCAGGGCAGCCCTATGGCTACGAGCAGTACTTC
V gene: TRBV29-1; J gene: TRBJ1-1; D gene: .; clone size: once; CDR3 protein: CSAAAGPNTEAFF; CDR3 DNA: TGCAGCGCTGCGGCGGGACCGAACACTGAAGCTTTCTTT
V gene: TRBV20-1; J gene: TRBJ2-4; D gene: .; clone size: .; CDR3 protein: CSVTVRNIQYF; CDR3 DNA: TGCAGTGTAACAGTACGAAACATTCAGTACTTC
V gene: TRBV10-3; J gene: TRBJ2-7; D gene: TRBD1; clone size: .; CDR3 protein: CAIRDRGNSYEQYF; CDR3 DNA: TGTGCCATCAGGGACAGGGGGAACTCCTACGAGCAGTACTTC
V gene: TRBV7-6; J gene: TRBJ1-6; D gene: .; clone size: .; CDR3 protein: CASSLEGGLFSSPLHF; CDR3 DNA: TGTGCCAGCAGCTTAGAAGGTGGATTATTCAGTTCACCCCTCCACTTT
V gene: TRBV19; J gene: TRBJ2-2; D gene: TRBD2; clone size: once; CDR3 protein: CASVSGLDTGELFF; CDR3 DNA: TGTGCCAGTGTATCGGGACTAGACACCGGGGAGCTGTTTTTT
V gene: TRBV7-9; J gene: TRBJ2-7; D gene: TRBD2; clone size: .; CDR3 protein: CASSFSGLGVEQYF; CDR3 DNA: TGTGCCAGCAGCTTTTCGGGACTAGGTGTCGAGCAGTACTTC
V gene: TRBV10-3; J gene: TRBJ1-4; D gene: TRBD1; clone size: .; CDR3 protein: CATTPTGGAASTNEKLFF; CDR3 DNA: TGTGCCACGACTCCGACAGGGGGCGCTGCGAGCACTAATGAAAAACTGTTTTTT
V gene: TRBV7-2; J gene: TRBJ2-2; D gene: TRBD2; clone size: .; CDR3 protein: CASSRGLAGAGAGELFF; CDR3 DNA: TGTGCCAGCAGCCGGGGACTAGCGGGAGCGGGCGCCGGGGAGCTGTTTTTT
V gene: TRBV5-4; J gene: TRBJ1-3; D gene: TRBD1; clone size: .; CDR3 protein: CASTQIGTGGNTIYF; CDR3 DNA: TGTGCCAGCACCCAAATAGGGACAGGCGGAAACACCATATATTTT
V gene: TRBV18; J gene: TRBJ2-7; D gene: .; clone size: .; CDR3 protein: CASSPREGWEQYF; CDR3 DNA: TGTGCCAGCTCACCAAGAGAGGGGTGGGAGCAGTACTTC
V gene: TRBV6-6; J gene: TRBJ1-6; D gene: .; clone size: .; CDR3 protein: CASSWKDSPLHF; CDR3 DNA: TGTGCCAGCAGTTGGAAGGATTCACCCCTCCACTTT
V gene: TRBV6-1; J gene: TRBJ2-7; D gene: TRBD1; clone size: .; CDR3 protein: CASSTRQGASYEQYF; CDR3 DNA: TGTGCCAGCAGTACCCGACAGGGGGCCTCCTACGAGCAGTACTTC